This section outlines one T cell receptor beta chain sequence together with its context. Germline CDR1 SGHRS, CDR2 YFSETQ. CDR3 length: 13 residues. The V and J ends lost 3 bases and 4 bases, in that order; junction bases with no gene match: 2. Full-length variable regions came from constant-region reverse primers plus semi-nested Nested Universal Primer A PCR. MiXCR, applied by TCRdb to the 5' RACE reads, yields one record per CDR3 protein. This table holds 62,000 or so distinct CDR3 sequences, more than 25% found once. The receptor was isolated from a female donor with breast cancer. This rearrangement joins TRBV5-1 to TRBJ2-5; the match to TRBD1 covers 8 bases. Material: tumor-infiltrating naive CD4+ T cells sorted from the breast tumor. Subset noted: naive CD4+ T cells, CD4+CD45RA+CD25-. As DNA, the CDR3 is TGCGCCAGCAGCTCCCAGGGGGCAGAGACCCAGTACTTC. Translating gives CASSSQGAETQYF.